This T cell receptor beta chain was captured by sequencing in a study of graft-versus-host responses after intestinal transplantation. TCRdb keeps only in-frame clones here, not all; method: immunoSEQ multiplex PCR. The sample lists 90,000 to 100,000 clones, 90% to 95% seen once, with about 0.45% in the top ten. The ends were cut back, 6 bases at V and 5 bases at J, with 17 bases in the middle. The germline CDR1 and CDR2 sequences are MNHGY and SAAAGT. The CDR3 consists of 14 residues. Whole-study findings and limits: Early post-transplant HvG declines showed an association with peak circulating GvH clone levels.

Note on this clone: The antigen is undetermined.

V is TRBV6-8 and J is TRBJ2-7; TRBD2 is a possible D gene (5 bases). This sequence was found in a human donor who received an intestinal transplant. The sample was unstimulated CD8+ T cells sorted from spleen or lymph node cells, taken before intestinal transplant. The CDR3 here is CASRINGVLHEQYF. The CDR3 DNA sequence: TGTGCCAGCAGAATCAACGGGGTCCTCCACGAGCAGTACTTC.